The clone carrying this T cell receptor (beta chain) was seen many times. The time point: patch test 1, 2 weeks after DPC sensitization. Described treatment: therapeutic diphenylcyclopropenone sensitization with weekly scalp DPC. This entry belongs to a study of human T cells and chemical hapten exposure. In germline, CDR1 is SGHTA, CDR2 FQGNSA. The ends were cut back, 0 bases at V and 0 bases at J, with 10 bases in the middle. The CDR3 totals 16 residues. TCRdb re-called the RACE reads through MiXCR, storing one row per CDR3 protein. The data show around 380,000 distinct CDR3 sequences, with more than 4.5% seen just once and 2% to 2.5% held by the top ten.

This chain joins TRBV7-2 and TRBJ2-3; D perhaps matches TRBD2 (6 bases). This clonotype originated in a woman between 45 and 60 years old with alopecia areata. Some clones in this sample may be carry-over from other donors' samples. This material consisted of whole blood, taken in connection with sensitization to the hapten diphenylcyclopropenone (DPC). CDR3 protein: CASSLAGGTSTDTQYF. The CDR3 DNA reads TGTGCCAGCAGCTTAGCGGGCGGGACTAGCACAGATACGCAGTATTTT. Combining the CDR3 with reference TRBV7-2 and TRBJ2-3 gives the whole variable domain GAGVSQSPSNKVTEKGKDVELRCDPISGHTALYWYRQSLGQGLEFLIYFQGNSAPDKSGLPSDRFSAERTGGSVSTLTIQRTQQEDSAVYLCASSLAGGTSTDTQYFGPGTRLTVL.